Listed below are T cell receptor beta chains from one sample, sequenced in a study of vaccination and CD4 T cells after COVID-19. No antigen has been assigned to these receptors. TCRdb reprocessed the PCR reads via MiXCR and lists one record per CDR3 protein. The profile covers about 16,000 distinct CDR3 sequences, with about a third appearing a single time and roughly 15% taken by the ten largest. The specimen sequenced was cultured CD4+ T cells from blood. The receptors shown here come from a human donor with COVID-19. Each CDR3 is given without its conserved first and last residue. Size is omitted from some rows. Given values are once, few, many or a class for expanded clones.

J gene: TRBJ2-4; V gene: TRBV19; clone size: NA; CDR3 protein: ASSSVNGGSGY
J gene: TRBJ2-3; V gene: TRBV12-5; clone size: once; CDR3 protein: ASGLPEIDTQY
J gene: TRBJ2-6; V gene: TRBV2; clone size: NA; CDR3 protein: ASRTDSGANVLT
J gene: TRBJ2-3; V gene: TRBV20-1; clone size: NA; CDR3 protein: SALGQRITDTQY
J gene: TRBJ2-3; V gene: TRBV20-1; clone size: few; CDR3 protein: SARDSGSSTDTQY
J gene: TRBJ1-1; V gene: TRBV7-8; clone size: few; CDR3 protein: ASSLVQGANTEAF
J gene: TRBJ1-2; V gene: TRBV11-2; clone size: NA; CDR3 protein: ASSQSWSGHYT
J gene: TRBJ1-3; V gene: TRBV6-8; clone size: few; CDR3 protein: ASYTESGNTIY
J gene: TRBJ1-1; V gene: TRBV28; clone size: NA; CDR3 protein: ASSLYTEAF
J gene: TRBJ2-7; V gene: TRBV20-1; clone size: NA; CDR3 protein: SASPPDRYEQY
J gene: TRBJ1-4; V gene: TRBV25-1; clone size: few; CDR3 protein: ASRGAAEKLF
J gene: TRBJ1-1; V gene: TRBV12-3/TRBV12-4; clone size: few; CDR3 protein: ASRSGQNTEAF
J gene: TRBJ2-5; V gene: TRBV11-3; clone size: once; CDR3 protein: ASSLGETGKETQY
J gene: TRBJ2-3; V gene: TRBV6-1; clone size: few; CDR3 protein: ASSALTGALRDTQY
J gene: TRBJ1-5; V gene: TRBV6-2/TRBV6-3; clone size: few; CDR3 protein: ASSSIPSGVGVRQPQH
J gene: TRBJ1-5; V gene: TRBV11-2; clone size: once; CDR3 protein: ASSPGTGRSRQPQH
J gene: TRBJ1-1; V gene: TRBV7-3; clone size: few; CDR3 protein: ASSLKSVGASNTEAF
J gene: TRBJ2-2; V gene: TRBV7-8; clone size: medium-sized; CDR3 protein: ASSGGRTGELF
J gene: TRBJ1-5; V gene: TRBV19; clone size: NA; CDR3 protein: ASNPTGGFRQPQH
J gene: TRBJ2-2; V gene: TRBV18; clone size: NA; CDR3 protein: ASSFSGAITGELF
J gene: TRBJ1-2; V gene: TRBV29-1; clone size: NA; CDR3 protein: SVYGNYGYT
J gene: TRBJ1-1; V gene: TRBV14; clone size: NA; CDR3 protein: ASSQVGRGNTEAF
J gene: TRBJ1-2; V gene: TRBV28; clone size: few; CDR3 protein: ASSFPQGTGYGYT
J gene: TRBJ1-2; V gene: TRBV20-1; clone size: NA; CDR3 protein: SASHRGPPNYGYT
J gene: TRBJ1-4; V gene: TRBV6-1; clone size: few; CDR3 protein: ASSATVQEKLF
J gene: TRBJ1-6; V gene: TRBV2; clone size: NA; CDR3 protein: ASATGLSTYNSPLH
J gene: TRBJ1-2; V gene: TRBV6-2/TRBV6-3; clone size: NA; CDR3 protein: ASSDVTGAYGYT
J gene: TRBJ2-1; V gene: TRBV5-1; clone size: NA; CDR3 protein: ASSLIGAGGSNEQF
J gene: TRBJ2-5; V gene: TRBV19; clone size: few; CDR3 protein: ASSKKGTAKQETQY
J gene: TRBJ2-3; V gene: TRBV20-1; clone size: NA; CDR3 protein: SARGGADTQY
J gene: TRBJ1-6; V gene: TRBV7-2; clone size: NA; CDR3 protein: ASSLEAVYNSPLH
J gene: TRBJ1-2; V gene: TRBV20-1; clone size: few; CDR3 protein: SASPGGGYT
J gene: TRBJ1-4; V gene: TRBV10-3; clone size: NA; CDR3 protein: AIREGFGNEKLF
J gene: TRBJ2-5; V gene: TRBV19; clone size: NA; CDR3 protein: ASSIIRSWREQETQY
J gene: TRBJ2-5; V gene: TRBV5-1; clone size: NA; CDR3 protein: ASSLGDGETQY
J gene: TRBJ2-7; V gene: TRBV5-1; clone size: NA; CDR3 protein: ASSLRSSSEPYEQY
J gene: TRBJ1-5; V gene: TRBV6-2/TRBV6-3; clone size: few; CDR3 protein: ASTQGAQGQPQH
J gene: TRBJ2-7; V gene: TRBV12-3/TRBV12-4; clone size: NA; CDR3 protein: ASGRRHEQY
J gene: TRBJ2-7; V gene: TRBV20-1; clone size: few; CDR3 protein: SARDIRAGGHYEQY
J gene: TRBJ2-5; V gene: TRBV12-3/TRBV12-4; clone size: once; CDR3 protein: ASSLVLQETQY
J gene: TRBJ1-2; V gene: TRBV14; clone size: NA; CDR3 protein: ASSQAGVGGYT
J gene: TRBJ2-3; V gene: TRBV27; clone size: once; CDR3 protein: ASSLSPGGGGTDTQY
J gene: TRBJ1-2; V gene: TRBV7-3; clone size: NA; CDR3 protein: ASSLTSTGDGYT
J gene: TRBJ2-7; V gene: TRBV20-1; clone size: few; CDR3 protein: SAISGGLYEQY
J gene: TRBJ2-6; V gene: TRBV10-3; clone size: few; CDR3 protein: AISERLAGGSGANVLT
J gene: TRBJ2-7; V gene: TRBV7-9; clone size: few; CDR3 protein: ASSHPPGSEQY
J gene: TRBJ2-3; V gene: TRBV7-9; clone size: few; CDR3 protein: ASSRGGGGTY
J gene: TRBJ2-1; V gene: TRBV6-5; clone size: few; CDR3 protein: ASSYFKGQPQF
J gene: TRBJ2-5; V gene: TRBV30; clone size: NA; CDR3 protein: AWFSGAFETQY